This T cell receptor (beta chain) was captured by sequencing in a study of TIL therapy for anti-PD-1-resistant metastatic lung cancer. Study-level background: Median patient age was approximately 59, ranging roughly 38-75 years.

Germline V lookup: CDR1 MNHEY, CDR2 SVGEGT. V was cut by 0 bases and J by 1 base, with 4 bases left in between. The CDR3 is 14 residues long. The immunoSEQ assay was v3. The table came from immunoSEQ multiplex PCR; TCRdb's copy has only in-frame clones and leaves some out. The sample contains about 95,000 clones, about two thirds of which appear only once. Findings and limits, study-wide: Many TIL product clones were absent from baseline tumor, suggesting clonal contraction. This highly selected cohort may not generalize to typical lung cancer patients.

Time point noted: pre-treatment sample, taken before nivolumab and TIL therapy. Tumor tissue came from excised metastases, mostly pleural nodules or supraclavicular lymph nodes. Progressing patients received lymphodepletion, expanded TIL infusion and IL-2. With respect to this clone: Its antigen is as yet unknown.

The chain recombines TRBV6-2 or TRBV6-3 with TRBJ1-3, with D unclear. The TCR was taken from a person aged 25 to 80 with non-small cell lung cancer. This specimen consisted of tumor tissue, obtained at baseline. The DNA of the CDR3 is TGTGCCAGCAGTTACTCGCCGTCTGGAAACACCATATATTTT. Its protein is CASSYSPSGNTIYF.